This T cell receptor beta chain came from a study of monozygotic twins with inflammatory bowel disease. Findings and limits, study-wide: Sharing of clonotypes with others was lower in IBD patients than in healthy twins, and this was especially so with disease activity.

Remarks on this clonotype: What it binds is unknown.

This CDR3 contains 15 residues. The germline gives CDR1 SGDLS, CDR2 YYNGEE. After re-calling the 5' RACE reads, TCRdb lists one entry per CDR3 protein, DNA absent. The sample holds under 200,000 distinct CDR3 sequences. Sequencing was done on a sample of blood. The sequence derives from a human donor with ulcerative colitis or Crohn's disease, or a healthy co-twin of an affected twin (not recorded which). The rearrangement joins TRBV9 to TRBJ2-1; TCRdb's D gene call, TRBD2, goes unchecked for lack of DNA. This CDR3 reads CASSDRLAGVNEQFF.